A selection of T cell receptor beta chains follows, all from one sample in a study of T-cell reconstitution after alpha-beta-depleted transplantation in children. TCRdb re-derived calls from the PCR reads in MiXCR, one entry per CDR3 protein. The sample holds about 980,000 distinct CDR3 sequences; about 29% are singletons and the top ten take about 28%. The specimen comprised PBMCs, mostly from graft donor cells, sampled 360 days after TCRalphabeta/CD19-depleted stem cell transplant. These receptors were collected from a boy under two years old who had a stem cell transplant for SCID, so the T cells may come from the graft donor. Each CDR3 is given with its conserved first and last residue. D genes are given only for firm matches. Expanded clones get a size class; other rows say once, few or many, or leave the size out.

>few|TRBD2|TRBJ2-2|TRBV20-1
TGCAGTGCTAGAGCTAGCGGGGAGAACACCGGGGAGCTGTTTTTT
CSARASGENTGELFF
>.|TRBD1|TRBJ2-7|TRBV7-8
TGTGCCAGCAGCTTAGAGGGGACAGTGCAGTACTTC
CASSLEGTVQYF
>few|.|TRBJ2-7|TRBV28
TGTGCCAGCAGTTATCGTAGGACGGATGTTTCCTACGAGCAGTACTTC
CASSYRRTDVSYEQYF
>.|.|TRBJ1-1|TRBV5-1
TGCGCCAGCAGCTTGGGGTCCGGGATTAACACTGAAGCTTTCTTT
CASSLGSGINTEAFF
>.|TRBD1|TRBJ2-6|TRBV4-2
TGTGCCAGCAGCCACGTAGGGACAGGCGGGGCCAACGTCCTGACTTTC
CASSHVGTGGANVLTF
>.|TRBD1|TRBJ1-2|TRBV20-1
TGCAGTGCCGCGTCCGGGACAGGGCCGATAGGGGACTATGGCTACACCTTC
CSAASGTGPIGDYGYTF
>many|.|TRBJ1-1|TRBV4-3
TGCGCCAGCAGCCAGATCGAGGGGGACACTGAAGCTTTCTTT
CASSQIEGDTEAFF
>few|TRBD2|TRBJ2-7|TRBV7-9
TGTGCCAGCACGCTAGCGGGGCGACCTTACGAGCAGTACTTC
CASTLAGRPYEQYF
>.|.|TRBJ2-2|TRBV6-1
TGTGCCGGTTCCTTGGGGCTGACCGGGGAGCTGTTTTTT
CAGSLGLTGELFF
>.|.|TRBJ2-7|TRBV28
TGTGCCAGCAGTTTTACCCTTCAGGAGAGCTCCTACGAGCAGTACTTC
CASSFTLQESSYEQYF
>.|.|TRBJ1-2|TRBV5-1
TGCGCCAGCAGCCCGGACGGATTCTATGGCTACACCTTC
CASSPDGFYGYTF
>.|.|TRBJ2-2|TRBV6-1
TGTGCCAGCAAATGGGAAAGGGGAGGATACGGGGAGCTGTTTTTT
CASKWERGGYGELFF
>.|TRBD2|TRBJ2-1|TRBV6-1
TGTGCCAGCAGGCGCCAGGGACTAGCAGAGGGGAATGAGCAGTTCTTC
CASRRQGLAEGNEQFF
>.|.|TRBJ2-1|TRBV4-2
TGTGCCAGCAGCCAAGATAACGGTCCCGGTGAGCAGTTCTTC
CASSQDNGPGEQFF
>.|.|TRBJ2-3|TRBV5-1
TGCGCCAGCAGCTTGGTGGGCGATCACACAGATACGCAGTATTTT
CASSLVGDHTDTQYF
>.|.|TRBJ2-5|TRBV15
TGTGCCACCAGCAGAGATTTTGGTGTCGCGGTCCAAGAGACCCAGTACTTC
CATSRDFGVAVQETQYF
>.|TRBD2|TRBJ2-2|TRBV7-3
TGTGCCAGCAGCTTGAATAGCGGGGTCGGGGAGCTGTTTTTT
CASSLNSGVGELFF
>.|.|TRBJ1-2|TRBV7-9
TGTGCCAGCAGCCCGTTAGGGGGTAGGGCCTATGGCTACACCTTC
CASSPLGGRAYGYTF
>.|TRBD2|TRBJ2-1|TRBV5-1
TGCGCCAGCAGCCCGAGCGGGGCAAGGTCGTACAATGAGCAGTTCTTC
CASSPSGARSYNEQFF
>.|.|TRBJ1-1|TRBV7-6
TGTGCCAGCAGTCGTCAGGGTTGGAACACTGAAGCTTTCTTT
CASSRQGWNTEAFF
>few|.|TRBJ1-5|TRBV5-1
TGCGCCAGCAGCTTGCAGGTTGATCAGCCCCAGCATTTT
CASSLQVDQPQHF
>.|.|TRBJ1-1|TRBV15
TGTGCCACCAGCAGAGATTTTGAGGCAGAGAGAGCTTTCTTT
CATSRDFEAERAFF
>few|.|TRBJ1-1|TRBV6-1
TGTGCCAGCATGGAGTACACTGAAGCTTTCTTT
CASMEYTEAFF
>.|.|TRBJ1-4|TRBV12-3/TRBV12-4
TGTGCCAGCAGTTTAGGTTGGGGGACAAGGAGTGAAAAACTGTTTTTT
CASSLGWGTRSEKLFF
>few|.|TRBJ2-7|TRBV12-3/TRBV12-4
TGTGCCAGCAGTTTATCCGGTACCCGGGGCTCCTACGAGCAGTACTTC
CASSLSGTRGSYEQYF